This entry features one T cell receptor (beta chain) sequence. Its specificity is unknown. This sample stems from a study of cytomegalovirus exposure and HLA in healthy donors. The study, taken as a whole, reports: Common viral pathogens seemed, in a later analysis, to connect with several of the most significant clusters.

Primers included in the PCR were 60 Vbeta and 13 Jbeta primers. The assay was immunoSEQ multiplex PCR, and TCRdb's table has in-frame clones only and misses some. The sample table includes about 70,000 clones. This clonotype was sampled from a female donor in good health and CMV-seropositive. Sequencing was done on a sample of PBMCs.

CDR3 in DNA: TGTGCCAGCAGTGCTGGGAGGGCTAACTATGATGAGCAGTTCTTC. Amino acids: CASSAGRANYDEQFF. The chain is built from TRBV2 and TRBJ2-1; 7 bases are a match to TRBD2. CDR1 is SNHLY and CDR2 is FYNNEI in the germline V gene. The ends lost 4 bases at V and 8 bases at J; junction bases unmatched: 11. The CDR3 runs to 15 residues.